These 15 T cell receptor beta chains were sequenced from one sample in a study of radiotherapy plus CTLA-4 blockade in lung cancer. The data were produced by immunoSEQ multiplex PCR, yet TCRdb's version contains in-frame clones alone and is incomplete. Seen here are tens of thousands of clones, 60% to 85% observed once, and the top ten hold approximately 24%. The specimen was peripheral blood, collected from a patient treated with radiotherapy plus ipilimumab. These receptors were taken from a human donor with non-small cell lung cancer whose response to radiotherapy plus ipilimumab could not be evaluated. Some clones in this sample may be carry-over from other donors' samples.

The chain carries TRBV7-2 and TRBJ1-1; 8 nucleotides agree with TRBD1. The junction had 4 bases not matched to a gene; V was cut back by 3 bases and J by 4 bases. This CDR3 comprises 14 residues. Germline values: CDR1 SGHTA, CDR2 FQGNSA. DNA of the CDR3: TGTGCCAGCAGCTTCCGGACAGGGCCCACTGAAGCTTTCTTT. It encodes CASSFRTGPTEAFF.

V usage is TRBV5-1 and J usage is TRBJ2-1; unclear D gene. CDR1 and CDR2 (germline): SGHRS, YFSETQ. V lost 5 bases, J lost 5 bases, and 11 bases lay in between. CDR3 size: 13 residues. CDR3 amino acids: CASSRGTHNEQFF. The CDR3 nucleotides read TGCGCCAGCAGTCGCGGAACTCACAATGAGCAGTTCTTC.

The rearrangement links TRBV4-2 to TRBJ1-1, with TRBD1 as a possible D gene (5 bases). Germline V gene data show CDR1 as LGHNA and CDR2 as YNFKEQ. Trimming cost V 6 bases and J 5 bases, with 13 bases left between them. The CDR3 sequence is 13 residues long. CDR3 in DNA: TGTGCCAGCAGGGCAGGGCAGGAAACTGAAGCTTTCTTT. This gives the protein CASRAGQETEAFF.

The rearrangement links TRBV6-5 to TRBJ2-4; 7 positions agree with TRBD2. The CDR3 contains 13 residues. Per the germline V gene, CDR1 is MNHEY and CDR2 is SVGAGI. With V trimmed by 8 bases and J by 9 bases, 10 bases remained unmatched. In DNA form, the CDR3 reads TGTGCCAGCGGACGGACTAGTGACGGCATTCAGTACTTC. This codes for CASGRTSDGIQYF.

The chain has TRBV14 and TRBJ1-1; 10 bases fit TRBD1. The CDR3 covers 16 residues. The V segment lost 7 bases and the J segment 7 bases; nucleotides outside the gene matches: 15. The V gene's germline CDR1 is SGHDN and CDR2 FVKESK. The CDR3 protein is CASTPNLGQGQGEAFF. The DNA for the CDR3 is TGTGCCAGCACCCCAAACCTGGGACAGGGGCAGGGTGAAGCTTTCTTT.

In its sample, this clone was seen a few times. The chain couples TRBV30 to TRBJ1-4; D unclear. The CDR3 runs 16 residues. Germline lookup yields CDR1 GTSNPN and CDR2 SVGIG (reference sequence). V was trimmed by 2 bases and J by 8 bases, leaving 21 bases between them. CDR3 sequence reads: CAWSTPAVGQWEKLFF. The CDR3 DNA reads TGTGCCTGGAGTACACCAGCCGTGGGCCAGTGGGAAAAACTGTTTTTT.

The table lists this clone with a count of one. The genes are TRBV5-1 and TRBJ2-3; D might be TRBD2 (6 bases). Germline CDR1 is SGHRS and CDR2 is YFSETQ. Trimming removed 2 bases at V and 2 bases at J, with 12 bases between. The CDR3 is made up of 15 amino acids. CDR3 region: CASSFSGLLTDTQYF. The CDR3 DNA reads TGCGCCAGCAGCTTCTCGGGACTGCTCACAGATACGCAGTATTTT.

V usage is TRBV4-3 and J usage is TRBJ2-2; perhaps TRBD1 as D (5 bases). The CDR3 runs to 13 residues. CDR1 and CDR2 (germline): LGHNA, YSLEER. Trimming removed 4 bases from V and 5 bases from J, with 8 bases in between. CDR3 in amino acids: CASSLGQTGELFF. The CDR3 region has the DNA TGCGCCAGCAGCCTAGGACAAACCGGGGAGCTGTTTTTT.

The V call is TRBV6-5, the J call TRBJ1-3, with 7 bases lining up with TRBD1. After removal of 8 bases from V and 16 bases from J, the junction contained 17 bases not matched to a gene. Germline CDR1 and CDR2: MNHEY and SVGAGI. The CDR3 is 13 amino acids. CDR3 residues: CASRPQPGQAWYF. CDR3 DNA: TGTGCCAGCCGTCCCCAGCCAGGACAGGCGTGGTATTTT.

The chain recombines TRBV5-5 with TRBJ2-1; 7 positions agree with TRBD1. Germline CDR1 reads SGHKS; CDR2 reads YYEKEE (reference sequence). The CDR3 is 13 residues long. The V gene end was trimmed by 6 bases and the J gene end by 2 bases; junction bases not matched to a gene: 2. The CDR3 region is CASMQGAYNEQFF. Here the CDR3 DNA reads TGTGCCAGCATGCAGGGGGCCTACAATGAGCAGTTCTTC.

The rearrangement links TRBV6-1 to TRBJ2-3; D might be TRBD1 (6 bases). The ends were cut back, 10 bases at V and 4 bases at J, with 15 bases in the middle. Germline V gene sequence: CDR1 MNHNS, CDR2 SASEGT. The CDR3 length is 13 residues. For the CDR3, the DNA is TGTGCCACTCTGGCCAGGGGACCAGATACGCAGTATTTT. Its translation is CATLARGPDTQYF.

J is TRBJ2-7 and V is TRBV5-4; maybe TRBD2 (5 bases). CDR1 and CDR2 (germline): SGHNT, YYREEE (reference sequence). This CDR3 contains 14 residues. Trimming took off 2 bases at V and 2 bases at J, with 11 bases between the two ends. CDR3 residues: CASSFGAEAYEQYF. The CDR3 DNA reads as TGTGCCAGCAGCTTTGGAGCGGAAGCCTACGAGCAGTACTTC.

The CDR3 here is CASSTNRGRREKLFF. In DNA, the CDR3 is TGTGCCAGTAGTACAAACAGGGGGCGACGTGAAAAACTGTTTTTT. The genes are TRBV19 and TRBJ1-4; 9 bases fit TRBD1. The V gene's germline CDR1 is LNHDA and CDR2 SQIVND (reference sequence). The CDR3 runs 15 residues. The V and J ends lost 4 bases and 7 bases, in that order; junction bases with no gene match: 7. Together with reference TRBV19 and TRBJ1-4, the CDR3 gives the full variable domain: DGGITQSPKYLFRKEGQNVTLSCEQNLNHDAMYWYRQDPGQGLRLIYYSQIVNDFQKGDIAEGYSVSREKKESFPLTVTSAQKNPTAFYLCASSTNRGRREKLFFGSGTQLSVL.

A few counts support this clone. This chain links TRBV5-6 with TRBJ1-5; perhaps TRBD1 as D (6 bases). CDR3 length equals 14 residues. The V gene lost 0 bases and the J gene lost 5 bases, with 9 bases spanning the gap. In germline, CDR1 is SGHDT, CDR2 YYEEEE. CDR3 in DNA: TGTGCCAGCAGCTTGGGGCAGGGGTATCAGCCCCAGCATTTT. Amino acids: CASSLGQGYQPQHF.

The chain has TRBV11-2 and TRBJ1-2; possible D gene TRBD1, 6 bases. Per germline, CDR1 SGHAT and CDR2 FQNNGV. The CDR3 totals 12 residues. Trimming left V 5 bases short and J 5 bases short, with 9 bases between. The CDR3 nucleotides are TGTGCCAGCAGCGATACAGGGTATGGCTACACCTTC. Translation gives CASSDTGYGYTF.